The 25 T cell receptor beta chains given below trace back to one sample, sequenced in a study of blood T cell repertoires in COVID-19. Some clones are missing from TCRdb's copy, which holds only in-frame ones; the method was immunoSEQ multiplex PCR. This table holds around 180,000 clones, about 87% found once. Sequenced input: peripheral blood. All receptors derive from a man aged 35-49 years with active or convalescent COVID-19.

This chain connects TRBV2 to TRBJ2-1, with D unclear. The CDR3 contains 15 residues. CDR1 and CDR2 (germline): SNHLY, FYNNEI. The V end lost 4 bases, the J end lost 0 bases, and 10 bases lay between the germline ends. CDR3 nucleotide sequence: TGTGCCAGCAGTGGGCGTAGCAGCTCCTACAATGAGCAGTTCTTC. Translating it yields CASSGRSSSYNEQFF.

This clone is a singleton in its sample. CDR3 sequence (DNA): TGTGGGGTGGGGCAGGGGTTTTCCTACGAGCAGTACTTC. Its protein is CGVGQGFSYEQYF. The chain employs TRBV30 and TRBJ2-7; perhaps TRBD1 as D (6 bases). Germline loops: CDR1 GTSNPN, CDR2 SVGIG (reference sequence). This CDR3 region has 13 residues.

The chain is built from TRBV4-1 and TRBJ1-5; no reliable D call. Germline V gives CDR1 MGHRA, CDR2 YSYEKL. This CDR3 contains 17 residues. The V end lost 2 bases, the J end lost 4 bases, and 18 bases lay between the germline ends. For the CDR3, the DNA is TGCGCCAGCAGCCAATTACCGGGGATTAGTGAGAATCAGCCCCAGCATTTT. This gives the protein CASSQLPGISENQPQHF.

CDR3 loop: CASSGGQYGYTF. The DNA for the CDR3 is TGTGCCAGTAGTGGCGGGCAGTATGGCTACACCTTC. The V gene is TRBV19, the J gene TRBJ1-2; D unclear. V dropped 5 bases and J dropped 5 bases, with 9 bases sitting between them. Germline V gives CDR1 LNHDA, CDR2 SQIVND (reference sequence). This CDR3 contains 12 residues.

This sequence joins TRBV29-1 and TRBJ2-1; 7 bases align to TRBD2. Trimming at V came to 4 bases and at J to 10 bases, leaving 4 bases not matched to a gene. The CDR3 has 11 residues. Germline V lookup: CDR1 SQVTM, CDR2 ANQGSEA. Written as DNA, the CDR3 is TGCAGCGTTGGGGACGGGGGGGAGCAGTTCTTC. It yields the protein CSVGDGGEQFF.

With regard to this clone: One end of the junction fails to match germline, which may point to a read error. The chain joins TRBV7-7 to TRBJ2-5, with TRBD2 identical over 7 bases. The length of the CDR3 is 15 residues. CDR1 is SSHAT, CDR2 FNYEAQ, per germline (reference sequence). As DNA, the CDR3 is TGTGCTAGCAGCTTATCCGAGCGGGGATGGGAGACCCAGTACTTC. Protein: CASSLSERGWETQYF. The variable domain in full, with the rest retrieved from reference TRBV7-7 and TRBJ2-5, is GAGVSQSPRYKVTKRGQDVTLRCDPISSHATLYWYQQALGQGPEFLTYFNYEAQPDKSGLPSDRFSAERPEGSISTLTIQRTEQRDSAMYRCASSLSERGWETQYFGPGTRLLVL.

The chain uses TRBV6-5 and TRBJ2-5; a weak D match, TRBD2 (6 bases). The V gene lost 7 bases and the J gene lost 5 bases, with 17 bases spanning the gap. This CDR3 contains 14 residues. Germline CDR1 is MNHEY and CDR2 is SVGAGI. CDR3 region: CASTDDRGRETQYF. The CDR3 DNA is TGTGCCAGCACCGACGACAGAGGGAGGGAGACCCAGTACTTC.

CDR3 protein: CASSATSGGTYEQYF. Written as DNA, the CDR3 is TGTGCCAGCAGCGCCACTAGCGGGGGGACCTACGAGCAGTACTTC. The chain is built from TRBV9 and TRBJ2-7, with 12 positions matching TRBD2. After removal of 3 bases from V and 2 bases from J, the junction contained 3 bases not matched to a gene. CDR1 and CDR2 (germline): SGDLS, YYNGEE. The CDR3 extends over 15 amino acids.

The genes are TRBV7-2 and TRBJ2-7; D is unclear. The length of the CDR3 is 14 residues. Germline loops: CDR1 SGHTA, CDR2 FQGNSA. Deletions cut 5 bases from V and 2 bases from J, with 13 bases between. Written as DNA, the CDR3 is TGTGCCAGCAGCCTCCACATAAGTCCCTACGAGCAGTACTTC. Its protein product is CASSLHISPYEQYF.

The chain joins TRBV5-1 to TRBJ2-2, with a possible D match to TRBD2 (6 bases). The germline gives CDR1 SGHRS, CDR2 YFSETQ. The V and J ends lost 7 bases and 4 bases respectively, with 8 bases between them. CDR3 size: 12 residues. For the CDR3, the DNA is TGCGCCAGCGGAGGGCCCACCGGGGAGCTGTTTTTT. It codes for CASGGPTGELFF.

This clone was picked up a small number of times. This chain connects TRBV10-2 to TRBJ1-2; D gene uncertain. The CDR3 is 15 residues long. V was pared by 0 bases and J by 0 bases, with 8 bases between. CDR1 is WSHSY, CDR2 SAAADI, per germline. The CDR3 DNA follows: TGCGCCAGCAGTGAGTCACACAGCACTAACTATGGCTACACCTTC. Translation: CASSESHSTNYGYTF.

V is TRBV2 and J is TRBJ2-2; 8 bases are shared with TRBD1. Germline CDR1 SNHLY, CDR2 FYNNEI. The CDR3 covers 20 residues. V lost 2 bases and J lost 6; bases outside the gene matches: 20. Here the CDR3 DNA reads TGTGCCAGCAGTGAAATGGCGGGGTCGGGCCAGGGGGCAAGGTCCGGGGAGCTGTTTTTT. Its translation is CASSEMAGSGQGARSGELFF.

This clone was recorded once. The rearrangement uses TRBV7-9 and TRBJ1-1, with D possibly being TRBD1 (5 bases). The CDR3 is made up of 13 amino acids. With 3 bases removed from V and 7 bases from J, the gap between germline ends came to 12 bases. Germline CDR1 reads SEHNR; CDR2 reads FQNEAQ (reference sequence). The CDR3 protein is CASSLQGGSEAFF. The CDR3 DNA reads as TGTGCCAGCAGCTTGCAGGGCGGGAGTGAAGCTTTCTTT.

The chain has TRBV7-6 and TRBJ2-1, with TRBD1 matching 7 bases. The CDR3 runs to 15 residues. Germline loops: CDR1 SGHVS, CDR2 FNYEAQ. Trimming took 5 bases from V and 0 from J; bases not matched to a gene: 4. The CDR3 sequence: CASSKGALSYNEQFF. CDR3 coding DNA: TGTGCCAGCAGCAAGGGGGCCCTCTCCTACAATGAGCAGTTCTTC.

This clone was found once. V gene TRBV27 combines with J gene TRBJ2-3; 13 bases match TRBD2. Germline CDR1 and CDR2: MNHEY and SMNVEV (reference sequence). V lost 5 bases and J lost 8; bases outside the gene matches: 7. CDR3 length: 15 amino acids. The CDR3 coding sequence is TGTGCCAGCAGTGTAACTAGCGGGGGGGTAGGTACGCAGTATTTT. It yields the protein CASSVTSGGVGTQYF.

The chain is built from TRBV2 and TRBJ2-5, with D maybe TRBD1 (6 bases). The CDR3 loop spans 13 amino acids. The V end lost 4 bases, the J end lost 4 bases, and 10 bases lay between the germline ends. In germline, CDR1 is SNHLY, CDR2 FYNNEI. Here the CDR3 reads CASSVTGRETQYF. CDR3 in DNA: TGTGCCAGCAGTGTGACAGGTCGAGAGACCCAGTACTTC. Combining the CDR3 with reference TRBV2 and TRBJ2-5 gives the whole variable domain EPEVTQTPSHQVTQMGQEVILRCVPISNHLYFYWYRQILGQKVEFLVSFYNNEISEKSEIFDDQFSVERPDGSNFTLKIRSTKLEDSAMYFCASSVTGRETQYFGPGTRLLVL.

The chain has TRBV9 and TRBJ1-2, with 9 bases aligning to TRBD1. Trimming removed 3 bases from V and 2 bases from J; junction bases left unmatched: 5. CDR3 length: 15 residues. Germline CDR1 SGDLS, CDR2 YYNGEE. CDR3: CASSATGGVNYGYTF. The DNA of the CDR3 is TGTGCCAGCAGCGCAACAGGGGGCGTGAACTATGGCTACACCTTC.

The V gene is TRBV10-3, the J gene TRBJ2-1, with 8 bases fitting TRBD2. V gave up 2 bases and J gave up 4 bases; unmatched junction bases: 7. Germline assignment: CDR1 ENHRY and CDR2 SYGVKD. This CDR3 has 16 residues. The CDR3 is CAISEGRGAQYNEQFF. The CDR3 bases are TGTGCCATCAGTGAGGGGCGGGGGGCCCAATACAATGAGCAGTTCTTC.

The chain links TRBV11-3 to TRBJ2-1; TRBD2 is a possible D gene (6 bases). V lost 3 bases and J lost 5, with 8 bases in between. The CDR3 has 13 residues. The germline CDR1 and CDR2 sequences are SGHNT and YENEEA. Here the CDR3 reads CASSLGLNNEQFF. In DNA form, the CDR3 reads TGTGCCAGCAGCTTGGGACTTAACAATGAGCAGTTCTTC.

Here the CDR3 DNA reads TGTGCCAGCAGCCCCGACAGGGTCAATCAGCCCCAGCATTTT. This sequence encodes CASSPDRVNQPQHF. The rearrangement links TRBV6-2 or TRBV6-3 to TRBJ1-5; 7 bases match TRBD1. The CDR3 loop spans 14 amino acids. The V gene's germline CDR1 is MNHEY and CDR2 SVGEGT. The junction had 5 bases not matched to a gene; V was cut back by 6 bases and J by 3 bases.

V is TRBV6-1 and J is TRBJ1-2, with 11 bases lining up with TRBD1. Per germline, CDR1 MNHNS and CDR2 SASEGT. The V and J ends lost 2 bases and 4 bases, in that order; junction bases with no gene match: 3. CDR3 length: 15 amino acids. The CDR3: CASSERTGGGYGYTF. The DNA for the CDR3 is TGTGCCAGCAGTGAACGGACAGGGGGCGGCTATGGCTACACCTTC.

This clone was picked up one time. This chain connects TRBV5-1 to TRBJ2-2, with D possibly TRBD2 on 5 matching bases. Germline V gene lookup returns CDR1 SGHRS and CDR2 YFSETQ. The length of the CDR3 is 14 residues. V dropped 5 bases and J dropped 0 bases, with 8 bases sitting between them. The CDR3 loop reads CASREGSNTGELFF. For the CDR3, the DNA is TGCGCCAGCAGAGAGGGTTCGAACACCGGGGAGCTGTTTTTT.

The J gene is TRBJ1-2, the V gene TRBV10-3; D perhaps matches TRBD1 (6 bases). Trimming shortened V by 6 bases and J by 6 bases, and 20 bases separated the two germline ends. The germline V gene has CDR1 ENHRY and CDR2 SYGVKD. The CDR3 loop spans 15 amino acids. CDR3: CAIREQGGLFDGYTF. CDR3 nucleotide sequence: TGTGCCATCAGGGAACAGGGAGGGCTTTTTGATGGCTACACCTTC.

This clone was counted once. The chain carries TRBV7-9 and TRBJ1-1; D is possibly TRBD1 (5 bases). V lost 2 bases to trimming and J lost 4 bases, with 8 bases between them. Germline V CDR1 and CDR2: SEHNR, FQNEAQ (reference sequence). The CDR3 has 13 amino acids. The CDR3 sequence is CASSLQGGTEAFF. CDR3 DNA sequence: TGTGCCAGCAGCTTACAGGGCGGCACTGAAGCTTTCTTT.

This chain links TRBV4-1 with TRBJ2-4; 9 bases match TRBD1. The V gene's germline CDR1 is MGHRA and CDR2 YSYEKL. This CDR3 region has 16 residues. Trimming removed 2 bases from V and 2 bases from J; junction bases left unmatched: 4. CDR3 region: CASSQPGQGTKNIQYF. CDR3 DNA: TGCGCCAGCAGCCAACCCGGACAGGGGACCAAAAACATTCAGTACTTC.